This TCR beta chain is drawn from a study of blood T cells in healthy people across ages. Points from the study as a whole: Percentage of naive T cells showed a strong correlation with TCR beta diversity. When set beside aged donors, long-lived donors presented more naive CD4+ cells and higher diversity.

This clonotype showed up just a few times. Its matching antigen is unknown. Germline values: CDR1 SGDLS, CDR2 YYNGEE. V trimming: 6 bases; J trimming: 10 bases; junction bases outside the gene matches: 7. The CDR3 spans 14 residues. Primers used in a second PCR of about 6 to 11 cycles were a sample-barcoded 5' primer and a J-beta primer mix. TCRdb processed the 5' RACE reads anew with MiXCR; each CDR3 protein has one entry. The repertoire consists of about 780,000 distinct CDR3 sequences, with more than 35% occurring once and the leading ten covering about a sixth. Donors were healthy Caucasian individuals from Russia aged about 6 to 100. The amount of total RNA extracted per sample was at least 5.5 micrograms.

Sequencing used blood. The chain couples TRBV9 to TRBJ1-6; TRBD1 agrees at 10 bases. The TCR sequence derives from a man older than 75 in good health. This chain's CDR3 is CASNPGQGNSPLHF. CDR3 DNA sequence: TGTGCCAGCAACCCGGGACAGGGGAACTCACCCCTCCACTTT.